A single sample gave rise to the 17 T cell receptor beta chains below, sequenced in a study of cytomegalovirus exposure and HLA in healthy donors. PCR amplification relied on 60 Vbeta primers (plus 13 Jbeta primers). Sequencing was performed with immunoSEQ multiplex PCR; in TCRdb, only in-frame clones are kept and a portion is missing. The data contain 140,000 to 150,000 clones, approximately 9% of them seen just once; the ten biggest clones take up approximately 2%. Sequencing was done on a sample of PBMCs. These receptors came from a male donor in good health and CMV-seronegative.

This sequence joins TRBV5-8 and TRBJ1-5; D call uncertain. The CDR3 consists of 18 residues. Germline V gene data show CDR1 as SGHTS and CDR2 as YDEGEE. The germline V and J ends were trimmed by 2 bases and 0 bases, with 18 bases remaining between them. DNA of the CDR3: TGTGCCAGCAGCTTTGGTTCCAGGAAATCATATAGCAATCAGCCCCAGCATTTT. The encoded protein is CASSFGSRKSYSNQPQHF.

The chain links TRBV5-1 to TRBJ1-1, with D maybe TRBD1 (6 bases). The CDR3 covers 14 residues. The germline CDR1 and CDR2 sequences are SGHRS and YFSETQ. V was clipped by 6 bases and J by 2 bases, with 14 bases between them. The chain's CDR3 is CASKRVGGNTEAFF. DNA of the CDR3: TGCGCCAGCAAAAGGGTAGGGGGAAACACTGAAGCTTTCTTT.

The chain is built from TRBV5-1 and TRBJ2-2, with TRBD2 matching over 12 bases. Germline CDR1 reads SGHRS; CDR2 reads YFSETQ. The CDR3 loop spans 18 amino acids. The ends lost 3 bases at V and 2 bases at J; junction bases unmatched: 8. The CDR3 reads CASSSTGLAGLNTGELFF. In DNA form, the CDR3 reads TGCGCCAGCAGCTCCACCGGACTAGCGGGGCTTAACACCGGGGAGCTGTTTTTT.

The CDR3 bases are TGTGCCAGCAGCCTAGGGCCGAGGGACCAAGAGACCCAGTACTTC. It encodes CASSLGPRDQETQYF. V usage is TRBV9 and J usage is TRBJ2-5, with a weak D call TRBD2 (5 bases). The CDR3 runs 15 residues. Germline CDR1 reads SGDLS; CDR2 reads YYNGEE. Deletions cut 4 bases from V and 0 bases from J, with 13 bases between.

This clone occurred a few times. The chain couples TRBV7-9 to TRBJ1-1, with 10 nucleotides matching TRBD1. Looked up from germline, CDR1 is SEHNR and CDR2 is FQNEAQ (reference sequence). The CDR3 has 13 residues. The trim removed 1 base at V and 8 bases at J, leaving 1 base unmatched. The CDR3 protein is CASSLGDRGEAFF. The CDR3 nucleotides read TGTGCCAGCAGCTTAGGGGACAGGGGCGAAGCTTTCTTT.

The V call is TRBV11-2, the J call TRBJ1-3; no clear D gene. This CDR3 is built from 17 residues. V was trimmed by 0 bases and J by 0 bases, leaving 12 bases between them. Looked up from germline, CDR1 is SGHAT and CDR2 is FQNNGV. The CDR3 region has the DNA TGTGCCAGCAGCTTAGATCGGCCAGGCCTCTCTGGAAACACCATATATTTT. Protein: CASSLDRPGLSGNTIYF.

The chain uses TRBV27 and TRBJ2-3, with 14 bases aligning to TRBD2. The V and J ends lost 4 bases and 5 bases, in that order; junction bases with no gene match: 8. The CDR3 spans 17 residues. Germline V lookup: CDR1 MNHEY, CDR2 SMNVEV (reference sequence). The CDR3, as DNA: TGTGCCAGCAGTTCTCCCCGACTAGCGGGAGGGGTAGATACGCAGTATTTT. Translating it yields CASSSPRLAGGVDTQYF.

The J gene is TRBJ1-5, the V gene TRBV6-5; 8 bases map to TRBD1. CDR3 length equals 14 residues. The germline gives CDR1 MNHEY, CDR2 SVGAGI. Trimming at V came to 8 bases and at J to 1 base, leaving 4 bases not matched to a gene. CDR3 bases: TGTGCCAGCCAGGACAGGGACAGCAATCAGCCCCAGCATTTT. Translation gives CASQDRDSNQPQHF.

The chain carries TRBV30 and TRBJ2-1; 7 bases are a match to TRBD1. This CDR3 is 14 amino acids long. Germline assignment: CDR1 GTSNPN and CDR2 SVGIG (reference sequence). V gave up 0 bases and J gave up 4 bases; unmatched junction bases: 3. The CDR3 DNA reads TGTGCCTGGAGTGTAAGGGGGCTTTACAATGAGCAGTTCTTC. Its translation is CAWSVRGLYNEQFF.

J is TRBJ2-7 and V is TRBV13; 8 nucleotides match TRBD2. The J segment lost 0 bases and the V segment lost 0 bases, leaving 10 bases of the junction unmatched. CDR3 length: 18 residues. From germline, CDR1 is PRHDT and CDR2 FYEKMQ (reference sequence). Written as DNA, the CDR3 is TGTGCCAGCAGCTTAGGCCCGGGTAGCGGGACAAGCTCCTACGAGCAGTACTTC. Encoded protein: CASSLGPGSGTSSYEQYF.

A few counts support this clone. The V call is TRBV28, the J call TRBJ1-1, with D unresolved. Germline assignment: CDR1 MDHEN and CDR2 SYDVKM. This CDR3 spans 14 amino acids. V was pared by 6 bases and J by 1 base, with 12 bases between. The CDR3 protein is CASRYGRGNTEAFF. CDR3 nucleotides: TGTGCCAGCAGGTACGGACGGGGGAACACTGAAGCTTTCTTT. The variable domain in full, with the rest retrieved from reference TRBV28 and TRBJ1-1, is DVKVTQSSRYLVKRTGEKVFLECVQDMDHENMFWYRQDPGLGLRLIYFSYDVKMKEKGDIPEGYSVSREKKERFSLILESASTNQTSMYLCASRYGRGNTEAFFGQGTRLTVV.

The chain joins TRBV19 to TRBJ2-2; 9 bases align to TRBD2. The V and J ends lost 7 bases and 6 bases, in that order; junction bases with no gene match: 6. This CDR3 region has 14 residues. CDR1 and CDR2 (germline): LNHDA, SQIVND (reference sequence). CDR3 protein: CASTALAGSGELFF. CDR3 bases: TGTGCCAGTACCGCGCTAGCGGGATCCGGGGAGCTGTTTTTT.

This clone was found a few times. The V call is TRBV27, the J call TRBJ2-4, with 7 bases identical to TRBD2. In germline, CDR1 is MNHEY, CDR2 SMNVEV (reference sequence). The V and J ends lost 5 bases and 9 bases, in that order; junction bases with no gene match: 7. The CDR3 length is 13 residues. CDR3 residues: CASSPGLLGIQYF. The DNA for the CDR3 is TGTGCCAGCAGTCCGGGACTATTGGGCATTCAGTACTTC.

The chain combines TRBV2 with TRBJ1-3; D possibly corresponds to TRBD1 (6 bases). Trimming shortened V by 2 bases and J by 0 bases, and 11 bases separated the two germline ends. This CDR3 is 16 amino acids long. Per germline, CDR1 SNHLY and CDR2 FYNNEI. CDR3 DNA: TGTGCCAGCAGTGAATCAGCAGGGGACTCTGGAAACACCATATATTTT. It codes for CASSESAGDSGNTIYF. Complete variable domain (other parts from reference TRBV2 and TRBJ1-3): EPEVTQTPSHQVTQMGQEVILRCVPISNHLYFYWYRQILGQKVEFLVSFYNNEISEKSEIFDDQFSVERPDGSNFTLKIRSTKLEDSAMYFCASSESAGDSGNTIYFGEGSWLTVV.

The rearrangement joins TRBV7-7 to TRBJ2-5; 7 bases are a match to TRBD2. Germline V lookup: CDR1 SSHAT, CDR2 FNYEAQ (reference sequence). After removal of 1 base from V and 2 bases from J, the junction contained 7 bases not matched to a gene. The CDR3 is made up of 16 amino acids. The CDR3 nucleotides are TGTGCCAGCAGCTTAGTATCTGCGGGAGCTCAAGAGACCCAGTACTTC. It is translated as CASSLVSAGAQETQYF.

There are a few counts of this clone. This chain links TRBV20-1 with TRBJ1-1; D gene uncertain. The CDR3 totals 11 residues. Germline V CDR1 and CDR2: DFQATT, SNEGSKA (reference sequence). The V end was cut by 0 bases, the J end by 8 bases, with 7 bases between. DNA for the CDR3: TGCAGTGCTAGAGATAACGGGGAAGCTTTCTTT. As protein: CSARDNGEAFF.

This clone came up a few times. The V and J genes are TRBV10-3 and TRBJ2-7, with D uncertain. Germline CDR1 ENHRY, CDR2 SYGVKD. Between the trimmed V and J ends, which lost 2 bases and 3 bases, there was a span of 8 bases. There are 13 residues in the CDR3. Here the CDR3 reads CAISEGRSYEQYF. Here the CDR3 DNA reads TGTGCCATCAGTGAGGGCAGAAGCTACGAGCAGTACTTC.